The text below deals with one T cell receptor beta chain. This sample was included in a study of blood T cell repertoires in COVID-19. Across the whole study: There were acute and convalescent COVID-19 samples, and they came from the United States, Italy and Spain. The cDNA or gDNA used as material had been derived from T cells, B-cell-depleted T cells, or PBMCs.

V lost 1 base, J lost 3 bases, and 15 bases lay in between. There are 16 residues in the CDR3. The germline V gene encodes CDR1 SGHTS and CDR2 YDEGEE. Source study methods: Amplifying reference gene primers gave estimates of nucleated cell counts. Using immunoSEQ multiplex PCR, the repertoire was profiled, and TCRdb retains in-frame clones only, with some absent. The DNA was the basis for D and trimming; V, J and clone size are from that table. The table lists some 300,000 clones, around nine tenths of them singletons. This receptor was obtained from a man in his 70s with acute or convalescent COVID-19. The source material was peripheral blood. The V and J genes are TRBV5-8 and TRBJ2-3, with D possibly being TRBD2 (7 bases). CDR3 loop: CASSLSSEGGTDTQYF. DNA for the CDR3: TGTGCCAGCAGCTTGTCATCCGAGGGGGGGACAGATACGCAGTATTTT.